The rows below give T cell receptor beta chains drawn from one sample of a study of blood T cell repertoires in COVID-19. Sequencing was performed with immunoSEQ multiplex PCR; in TCRdb, only in-frame clones are kept and a portion is missing. The sample shows about 99,000 clones, roughly 91% of them seen only once. Material for sequencing was peripheral blood. The source of these receptors is a human donor in a cohort sampled during active COVID-19. CDR3s include the opening cysteine and the closing phenylalanine or tryptophan. The D gene is left open where the match is weak. Only some rows state a clone size, as once, few, many or a class for expanded clones.

d_gene,v_gene,abundance,j_gene,CDR3aa,CDR3nt
NA,TRBV10-3,NA,TRBJ1-1,CAISDETRSEAFF,TGTGCCATCAGTGACGAGACTCGATCTGAAGCTTTCTTT
NA,TRBV7-2,NA,TRBJ1-5,CASTLHGGNQPQHF,TGTGCCAGCACCTTACACGGGGGCAATCAGCCCCAGCATTTT
NA,TRBV19,NA,TRBJ1-5,CASSPGHFQPQHF,TGTGCCAGTAGTCCGGGACATTTTCAGCCCCAGCATTTT
TRBD1,TRBV3-1/TRBV3-2,NA,TRBJ2-1,CASSQDSGRGREQFF,TGTGCCAGCAGCCAAGACTCCGGTAGGGGGCGTGAGCAGTTCTTC
NA,TRBV11-2,NA,TRBJ2-2,CASSYTNTGELFF,TGTGCCAGCAGCTACACGAACACCGGGGAGCTGTTTTTT
NA,TRBV15,NA,TRBJ2-1,CATEGVYNEQFF,TGTGCCACCGAGGGGGTATACAATGAGCAGTTCTTC
NA,TRBV4-1,NA,TRBJ1-1,CASSQEQENTEAFF,TGCGCCAGCAGCCAAGAGCAGGAGAACACTGAAGCTTTCTTT
NA,TRBV24-1,once,TRBJ1-2,CATSGAGRGYTF,TGTGCCACCAGTGGGGCAGGGCGAGGCTACACCTTC
NA,TRBV6-2/TRBV6-3,NA,TRBJ1-1,CASSYGGREAFF,TGTGCCAGCAGTTACGGAGGCAGGGAAGCTTTCTTT
NA,TRBV10-3,NA,TRBJ1-1,CAISGGGGDEAFF,TGTGCCATCAGTGGGGGGGGAGGAGATGAAGCTTTCTTT
NA,TRBV9,NA,TRBJ2-3,CASSALQGSSTDTQYF,TGTGCCAGCAGCGCATTACAGGGCTCTAGCACAGATACGCAGTATTTT
NA,TRBV7-9,NA,TRBJ2-1,CASVGSRDFLNEQFF,TGTGCCAGCGTAGGATCCCGGGACTTCCTAAATGAGCAGTTCTTC
NA,TRBV7-9,NA,TRBJ2-2,CASSSQGPEVGELFF,TGTGCCAGCAGCTCCCAGGGCCCCGAGGTCGGGGAGCTGTTTTTT
TRBD2,TRBV3-1/TRBV3-2,NA,TRBJ2-1,CASSQDPLAGRRNEQFF,TGTGCCAGCAGCCAAGATCCCCTAGCGGGGCGTAGGAATGAGCAGTTCTTC
TRBD1,TRBV5-1,NA,TRBJ2-5,CASSLRTGPGGETQYF,TGCGCCAGCAGCTTGAGGACAGGTCCAGGTGGAGAGACCCAGTACTTC
NA,TRBV2,NA,TRBJ2-7,CASSVYRDYEQYF,TGTGCCAGCAGTGTATACCGAGACTACGAGCAGTACTTC
NA,TRBV27,once,TRBJ1-4,CASSLKWGAEKLFF,TGTGCCAGCAGTTTAAAATGGGGAGCTGAAAAACTGTTTTTT
TRBD1,TRBV19,NA,TRBJ1-2,CASRQGLGYTF,TGTGCCAGTAGACAGGGGCTTGGCTACACCTTC
NA,TRBV5-4,NA,TRBJ2-7,CASGNYGDYEQYF,TGTGCCAGCGGCAACTATGGTGACTACGAGCAGTACTTC
NA,TRBV7-2,NA,TRBJ1-6,CASSFVSSPLHF,TGTGCCAGCAGCTTCGTTAGCTCACCCCTCCACTTT
TRBD2,TRBV13,NA,TRBJ2-7,CASGGLAGGSYEQYF,TGTGCCAGCGGGGGACTAGCGGGGGGCTCCTACGAGCAGTACTTC